This T cell receptor (beta chain) stems from a study of T cell responses to AZD1222 COVID-19 vaccine. Study conclusions and caveats: Spike-specific TCR breadth rose after two AZD1222 doses, and depth rose as well. Among those given AZD1222, only five or six were seropositive at baseline. There were mostly white British donors and more females than males, and clonal diversity was possibly underestimated.

A note on this clone: Its matching antigen is unknown.

The CDR3 loop spans 15 amino acids. Trimming took 5 bases from V and 2 from J, leaving 16 bases between them. Germline V gene data show CDR1 as PRHDT and CDR2 as FYEKMQ (reference sequence). Sequencing was performed with immunoSEQ multiplex PCR; in TCRdb, only in-frame clones are kept and a portion is missing. The sample holds fewer than 100,000 clones, nearly 90% seen once. Sequencing used peripheral blood, obtained on day 0 of AZD1222 vaccination. This TCR was sampled from an adult in good health. This chain links TRBV13 with TRBJ2-7; no definite D call. The DNA for the CDR3 is TGTGCCAGCAGCCTTAGTGTCTCCGTCGCCTACGAGCAGTACTTC. Protein sequence: CASSLSVSVAYEQYF.